A single sample gave rise to the 8 T cell receptor beta chains below, sequenced in a study of blood T cell repertoires in COVID-19. The table came from immunoSEQ multiplex PCR; TCRdb's copy has only in-frame clones and leaves some out. Altogether a few hundred thousand clones are present, over 75% being singletons, with the ten largest covering 1.5% to 2%. The sequencing sample was made of PBMCs or T cells enriched from blood (not recorded which). These receptors were obtained from a man in his forties in a cohort exposed to, infected with or recovered from COVID-19 (not recorded which).

This clone was observed once. The CDR3 loop is CARKTGSSYNSPLHF. CDR3 nucleotide sequence: TGTGCAAGAAAAACAGGAAGCTCCTATAATTCACCCCTCCACTTT. The gene calls are TRBV30 and TRBJ1-6; D possibly corresponds to TRBD1 (5 bases). Germline assignment: CDR1 GTSNPN and CDR2 SVGIG (reference sequence). The CDR3 runs 15 residues.

The rearrangement uses TRBV4-1 and TRBJ2-5; D is possibly TRBD2 (6 bases). The CDR3 is 16 residues long. V lost 1 base and J lost 7, with 19 bases in between. Germline CDR1 reads MGHRA; CDR2 reads YSYEKL. The CDR3, as DNA: TGCGCCAGCAGCCAAGTATGGTCGGGTCTGGGGGGGACCCAGTACTTC. This translates into CASSQVWSGLGGTQYF.

The chain has TRBV3-1 (or the pseudogene TRBV3-2) and TRBJ1-1; TRBD1 matches at 10 bases. The CDR3 sequence is 15 residues long. V lost 5 bases to trimming and J lost 2 bases; unmatched junction nucleotides: 5. Germline V CDR1 and CDR2: LGHDT, YNNKEL (reference sequence). CDR3 nucleotides: TGTGCCAGCAGCATAGGACAGGGGGGAAACACTGAAGCTTTCTTT. It specifies CASSIGQGGNTEAFF.

This clone has just one count. This chain uses TRBV24-1 with TRBJ1-2; 11 bases map to TRBD1. The CDR3 totals 17 residues. Per germline, CDR1 KGHDR and CDR2 SFDVKD. Trimming took 4 bases from V and 8 from J; bases not matched to a gene: 14. The DNA of the CDR3 is TGTGCCACCAGTGAGGCGTCATCCGGGACAGGGGGTGGCGGCTACACCTTC. This sequence encodes CATSEASSGTGGGGYTF.

The gene calls are TRBV7-9 and TRBJ1-1; 7 bases match TRBD1. The CDR3 has 14 amino acids. After removal of 8 bases from V and 1 base from J, the junction contained 7 bases not matched to a gene. Germline V gene sequence: CDR1 SEHNR, CDR2 FQNEAQ (reference sequence). CDR3 in DNA: TGTGCCAGCGAGACAGGGACACGGAACACTGAAGCTTTCTTT. This gives the protein CASETGTRNTEAFF.

This sequence joins TRBV7-6 and TRBJ1-3; D is ambiguous. The CDR3 has 17 amino acids. V gave up 5 bases and J gave up 4 bases, with 21 bases separating them. The V gene's germline CDR1 is SGHVS and CDR2 FNYEAQ. CDR3 bases: TGTGCCAGCAGCCAAATTACCCCCGGAGGGAAGGGAAACACCATATATTTT. Its protein is CASSQITPGGKGNTIYF. Full variable domain (missing parts from reference TRBV7-6 and TRBJ1-3): GAGVSQSPRYKVTKRGQDVALRCDPISGHVSLYWYRQALGQGPEFLTYFNYEAQQDKSGLPNDRFSAERPEGSISTLTIQRTEQRDSAMYRCASSQITPGGKGNTIYFGEGSWLTVV.

The V call is TRBV9, the J call TRBJ2-3, with D uncertain. V was shortened by 0 bases and J by 5 bases, with 13 bases between the two germline ends. The CDR3 loop spans 15 amino acids. Germline CDR1 is SGDLS and CDR2 is YYNGEE. The DNA for the CDR3 is TGTGCCAGCAGCGTAGGAAAGGCCTCGGGAGATACGCAGTATTTT. It codes for CASSVGKASGDTQYF. The full variable domain, completed using reference TRBV9 and TRBJ2-3, is DSGVTQTPKHLITATGQRVTLRCSPRSGDLSVYWYQQSLDQGLQFLIQYYNGEERAKGNILERFSAQQFPDLHSELNLSSLELGDSALYFCASSVGKASGDTQYFGPGTRLTVL.

V gene TRBV27 combines with J gene TRBJ2-3; possibly TRBD1 for D (6 bases). The CDR3 is made up of 15 amino acids. Germline V gives CDR1 MNHEY, CDR2 SMNVEV (reference sequence). V lost 2 bases to trimming and J lost 4 bases, with 13 bases between them. The CDR3 DNA reads as TGTGCCAGCAGTTTAGGCAGGGGTAGGGCAGATACGCAGTATTTT. It specifies CASSLGRGRADTQYF.